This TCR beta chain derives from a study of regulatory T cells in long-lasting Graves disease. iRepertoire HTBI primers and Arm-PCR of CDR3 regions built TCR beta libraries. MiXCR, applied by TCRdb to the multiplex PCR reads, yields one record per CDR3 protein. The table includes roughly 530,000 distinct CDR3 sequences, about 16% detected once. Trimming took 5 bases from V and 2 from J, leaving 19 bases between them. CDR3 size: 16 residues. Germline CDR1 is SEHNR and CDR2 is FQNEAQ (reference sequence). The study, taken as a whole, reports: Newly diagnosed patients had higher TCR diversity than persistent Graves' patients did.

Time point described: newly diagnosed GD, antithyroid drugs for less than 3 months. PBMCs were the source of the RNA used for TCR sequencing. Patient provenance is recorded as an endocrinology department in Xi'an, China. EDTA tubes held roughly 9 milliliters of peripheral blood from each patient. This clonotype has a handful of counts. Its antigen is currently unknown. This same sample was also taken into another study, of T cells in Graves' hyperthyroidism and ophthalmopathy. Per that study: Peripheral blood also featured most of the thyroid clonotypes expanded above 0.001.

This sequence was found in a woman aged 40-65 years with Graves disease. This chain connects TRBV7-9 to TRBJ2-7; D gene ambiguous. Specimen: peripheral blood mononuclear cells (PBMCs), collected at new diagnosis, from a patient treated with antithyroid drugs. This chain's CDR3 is CASSREKGAEAYEQYF. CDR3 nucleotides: TGTGCCAGCAGCCGAGAGAAGGGTGCTGAGGCCTACGAGCAGTACTTC.